Following are 11 T cell receptor beta chains from one sample sequenced in a study of cytomegalovirus exposure and HLA in healthy donors. The PCR made use of 60 Vbeta and 13 Jbeta primers. Here immunoSEQ multiplex PCR was the method, and the copy in TCRdb shows in-frame clones only, minus some. The table for this sample gives approximately 80,000 clones. The sequenced material came from PBMCs. These receptors came from a woman aged 25 to 39 in good health and CMV-seronegative.

The chain carries TRBV6-1 and TRBJ1-5; D not resolved. This CDR3 has 13 residues. With 7 bases removed from V and 5 bases from J, the gap between germline ends came to 12 bases. CDR1 and CDR2 from the germline V gene are MNHNS and SASEGT. The chain's CDR3 is CASTGRSHQPQHF. The DNA of the CDR3 is TGTGCCAGCACGGGTAGAAGCCATCAGCCCCAGCATTTT.

V usage is TRBV6-6 and J usage is TRBJ2-5; possible D gene TRBD2, 7 bases. Germline V gene sequence: CDR1 MNHNY, CDR2 SVGAGI (reference sequence). Trimming removed 2 bases from V and 7 bases from J, with 17 bases in between. CDR3 size: 15 residues. This chain's CDR3 is CASSYQGGGTRTQYF. The CDR3 DNA follows: TGTGCCAGCAGTTACCAGGGAGGGGGGACGCGGACCCAGTACTTC.

The rearrangement uses TRBV10-1 and TRBJ1-5; maybe TRBD1 (5 bases). CDR1 and CDR2 (germline): WNHNN, SYGVQD (reference sequence). V shed 0 bases and J shed 0 bases, with 12 bases lying between them. The CDR3 totals 17 residues. CDR3 nucleotides: TGCGCCAGCAGTGAGTCGCGGGGGGATCATAGCAATCAGCCCCAGCATTTT. Amino acid sequence: CASSESRGDHSNQPQHF.

The chain recombines TRBV5-5 with TRBJ1-4; D may be TRBD1 (5 bases). The CDR3 totals 16 residues. Germline CDR1 is SGHKS and CDR2 is YYEKEE (reference sequence). V was clipped by 1 base and J by 8 bases, with 18 bases between them. CDR3 residues: CASSLRGGPVGEKLFF. DNA for the CDR3: TGTGCCAGCAGCTTGAGGGGCGGACCCGTCGGGGAAAAACTGTTTTTT.

The V and J genes are TRBV18 and TRBJ2-1; 10 nucleotides agree with TRBD2. There are 16 residues in the CDR3. V was pared by 8 bases and J by 6 bases, with 13 bases of the junction left unmatched. Germline loops: CDR1 KGHSH, CDR2 LQKENI. CDR3 sequence reads: CASDTSSSGSTNEQFF. The CDR3 DNA is TGTGCCAGCGACACCTCATCTAGCGGGAGTACCAATGAGCAGTTCTTC.

This chain connects TRBV29-1 to TRBJ2-4; 7 positions agree with TRBD2. The V gene's germline CDR1 is SQVTM and CDR2 ANQGSEA. This CDR3 contains 12 residues. The J segment lost 8 bases and the V segment lost 4 bases, leaving 5 bases of the junction unmatched. The chain's CDR3 is CSVAGLRDIQYF. The DNA for the CDR3 is TGCAGCGTTGCGGGACTAAGGGACATTCAGTACTTC.

V usage is TRBV27 and J usage is TRBJ1-1; unclear D gene. Germline assignment: CDR1 MNHEY and CDR2 SMNVEV (reference sequence). The CDR3 loop spans 15 amino acids. V was trimmed by 3 bases and J by 1 base, leaving 12 bases between them. This CDR3 reads CASSLRGLGNTEAFF. The CDR3 coding sequence is TGTGCCAGCAGTTTGAGAGGGCTCGGGAACACTGAAGCTTTCTTT.

V gene TRBV14 combines with J gene TRBJ1-1, with D perhaps TRBD1 (6 bases). V shed 4 bases and J shed 3 bases, with 12 bases lying between them. This CDR3 has 14 residues. Per germline, CDR1 SGHDN and CDR2 FVKESK. The CDR3 nucleotides read TGTGCCAGCAGCCTCACAGGGTTGGACACTGAAGCTTTCTTT. Residues: CASSLTGLDTEAFF.

The chain links TRBV19 to TRBJ1-2; D is possibly TRBD1 (5 bases). Germline assignment: CDR1 LNHDA and CDR2 SQIVND (reference sequence). Trimming left V 3 bases short and J 1 base short, with 12 bases between. This CDR3 has 15 residues. CDR3 residues: CASSIRGQINYGYTF. Here the CDR3 DNA reads TGTGCCAGTAGTATTCGAGGACAAATTAACTATGGCTACACCTTC.

The rearrangement uses TRBV5-1 and TRBJ1-2; 7 positions match TRBD1. Trimming took 0 bases from V and 8 from J; bases not matched to a gene: 10. The CDR3 runs to 15 residues. The germline V gene has CDR1 SGHRS and CDR2 YFSETQ. The CDR3 DNA reads TGCGCCAGCAGCTTGGTGACAGGGCGGTCGGAGGGCTACACCTTC. Translated, it gives CASSLVTGRSEGYTF.

The V call is TRBV7-8, the J call TRBJ2-5, with 8 nucleotides matching TRBD2. J was trimmed by 5 bases and V by 5 bases; bases with no gene match: 10. CDR3 length: 15 amino acids. Germline CDR1 SGHVS, CDR2 FQNEAQ. The CDR3 bases are TGTGCCAGCAGCCTTCAGGCGGGGGGCGCGGAGACCCAGTACTTC. Protein sequence: CASSLQAGGAETQYF.